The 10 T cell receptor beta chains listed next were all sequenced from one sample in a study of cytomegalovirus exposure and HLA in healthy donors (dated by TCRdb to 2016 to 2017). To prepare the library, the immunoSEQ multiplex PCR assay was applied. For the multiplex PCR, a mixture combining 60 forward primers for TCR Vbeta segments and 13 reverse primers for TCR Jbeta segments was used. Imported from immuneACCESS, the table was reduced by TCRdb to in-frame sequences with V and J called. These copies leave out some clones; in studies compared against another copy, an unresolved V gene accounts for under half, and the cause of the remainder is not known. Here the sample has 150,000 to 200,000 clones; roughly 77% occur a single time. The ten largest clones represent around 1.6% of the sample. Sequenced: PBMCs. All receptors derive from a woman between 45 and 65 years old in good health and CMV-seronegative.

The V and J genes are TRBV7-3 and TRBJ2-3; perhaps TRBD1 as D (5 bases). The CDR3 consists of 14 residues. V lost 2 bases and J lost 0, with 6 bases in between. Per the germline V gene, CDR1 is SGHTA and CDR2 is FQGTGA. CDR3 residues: CASSLRQSTDTQYF. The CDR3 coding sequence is TGTGCCAGCAGCTTACGACAGAGCACAGATACGCAGTATTTT.

The CDR3 DNA is TGTGCCAGCAGCTTAGCTCAGGGTATCTACGGCTACACCTTC. Translation: CASSLAQGIYGYTF. The V gene is TRBV7-8, the J gene TRBJ1-2; a possible D gene is TRBD1 (5 bases). Germline V gene sequence: CDR1 SGHVS, CDR2 FQNEAQ. The V and J ends lost 0 bases and 8 bases respectively, with 13 bases between them. CDR3 length equals 14 residues. Full variable domain (missing parts from reference TRBV7-8 and TRBJ1-2): GAGVSQSPRYKVAKRGQDVALRCDPISGHVSLFWYQQALGQGPEFLTYFQNEAQLDKSGLPSDRFFAERPEGSVSTLKIQRTQQEDSAVYLCASSLAQGIYGYTFGSGTRLTVV.

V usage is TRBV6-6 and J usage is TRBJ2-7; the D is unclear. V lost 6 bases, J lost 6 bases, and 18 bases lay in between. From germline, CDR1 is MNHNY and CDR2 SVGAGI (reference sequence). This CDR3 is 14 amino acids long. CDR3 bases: TGTGCCAGCAGCTACACGCTAGAGTCGGGCGAGCAGTACTTC. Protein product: CASSYTLESGEQYF.

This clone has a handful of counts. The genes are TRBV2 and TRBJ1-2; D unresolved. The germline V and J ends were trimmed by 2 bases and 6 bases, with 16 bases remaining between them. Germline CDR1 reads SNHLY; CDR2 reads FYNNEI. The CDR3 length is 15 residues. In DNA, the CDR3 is TGTGCCAGCAGTGAAAATGGGAGGGCGGGAAATGGCTACACCTTC. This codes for CASSENGRAGNGYTF.

CDR3 sequence (DNA): TGTGCCAGCAGTGTCGGTGGGGGGTCCTACGAGCAGTACTTC. Its protein product is CASSVGGGSYEQYF. The rearrangement uses TRBV6-1 and TRBJ2-7, with D maybe TRBD2 (6 bases). Trimming pared 4 bases from V and 1 base from J, leaving 11 bases between. CDR1 is MNHNS and CDR2 is SASEGT in the germline V gene. This CDR3 is built from 14 residues.

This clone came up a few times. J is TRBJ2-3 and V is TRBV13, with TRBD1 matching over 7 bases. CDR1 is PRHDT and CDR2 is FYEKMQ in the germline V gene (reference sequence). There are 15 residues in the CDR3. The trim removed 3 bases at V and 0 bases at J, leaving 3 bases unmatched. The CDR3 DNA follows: TGTGCCAGCAGCTTCGAGACAGGGAGCACAGATACGCAGTATTTT. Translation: CASSFETGSTDTQYF.

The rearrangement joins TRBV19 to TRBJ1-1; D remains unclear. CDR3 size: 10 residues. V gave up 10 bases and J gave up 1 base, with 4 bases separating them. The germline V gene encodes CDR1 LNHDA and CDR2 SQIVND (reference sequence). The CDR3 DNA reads TGTGCCACGGGGAACACTGAAGCTTTCTTT. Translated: CATGNTEAFF.

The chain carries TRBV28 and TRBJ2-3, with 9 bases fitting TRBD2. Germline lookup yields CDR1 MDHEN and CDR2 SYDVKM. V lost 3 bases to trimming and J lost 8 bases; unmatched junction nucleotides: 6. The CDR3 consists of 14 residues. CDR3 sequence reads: CASSFLAGRGTQYF. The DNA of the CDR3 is TGTGCCAGCAGTTTTCTAGCGGGGAGAGGTACGCAGTATTTT.

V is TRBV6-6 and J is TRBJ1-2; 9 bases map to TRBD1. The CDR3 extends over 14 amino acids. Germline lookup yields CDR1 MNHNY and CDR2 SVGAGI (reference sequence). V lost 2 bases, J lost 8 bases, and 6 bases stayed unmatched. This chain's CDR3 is CASSYPTGGDGYTF. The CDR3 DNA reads TGTGCCAGCAGTTACCCGACAGGGGGGGACGGCTACACCTTC.

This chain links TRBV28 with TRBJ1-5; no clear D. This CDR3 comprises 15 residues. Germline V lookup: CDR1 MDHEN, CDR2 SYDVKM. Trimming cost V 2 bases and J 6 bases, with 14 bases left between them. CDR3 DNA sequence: TGTGCCAGCAGTTTAGGAGGAGGGTTCGGTCAGCCCCAGCATTTT. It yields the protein CASSLGGGFGQPQHF.